Below are 26 T cell receptor beta chains sequenced from a single sample in a study of T cells in Graves' hyperthyroidism and ophthalmopathy. The CDR3 regions of TCR beta were amplified from RNA transcripts. In the first-round RT-PCR of the TCR CDR3, the HTBI primer set was used. From the multiplex PCR reads, TCRdb called clonotypes with MiXCR, one entry per CDR3 protein. This sample has 390,000 or so distinct CDR3 sequences, with roughly 14% found just once. The sample taken for sequencing was blood. All receptors come from a man aged 18 to 30 with Graves' ophthalmopathy.

Concerning this clonotype itself: Given a much more abundant clone one base away, this may be a read error. V usage is TRBV5-1 and J usage is TRBJ2-1; the match to TRBD2 covers 11 bases. The CDR3 contains 15 residues. V lost 2 bases to trimming and J lost 13 bases; unmatched junction nucleotides: 11. Germline V gene sequence: CDR1 SGHRS, CDR2 YFSETQ. The DNA for the CDR3 is TGCGCCAGCAGCTTTACTAGCGGGAGTGGAGAGACCCAGTTCTTC. Translated, it gives CASSFTSGSGETQFF.

This clonotype was detected only a few times. The J gene is TRBJ1-6, the V gene TRBV25-1; 9 nucleotides line up with TRBD1. CDR1 MGHDK and CDR2 SYGVNS come from the germline V gene. Losses at the gene ends were 3 bases for V and 3 bases for J; bases not matched to a gene: 6. The CDR3 loop spans 17 amino acids. The CDR3 sequence: CASSDLGQGLYNSPLHF. CDR3 sequence (DNA): TGTGCCAGCAGTGACTTGGGACAGGGCCTCTATAATTCACCCCTCCACTTT. Based on the CDR3 plus reference TRBV25-1 and TRBJ1-6, the full variable domain is EADIYQTPRYLVIGTGKKITLECSQTMGHDKMYWYQQDPGMELHLIHYSYGVNSTEKGDLSSESTVSRIRTEHFPLTLESARPSHTSQYLCASSDLGQGLYNSPLHFGNGTRLTVT.

This clonotype has a count of ten or more. V and J are TRBV20-1 and TRBJ2-5; 7 nucleotides line up with TRBD2. The CDR3 has 13 amino acids. With V trimmed by 6 bases and J by 3 bases, 7 bases remained unmatched. Per the germline V gene, CDR1 is DFQATT and CDR2 is SNEGSKA (reference sequence). The CDR3 nucleotides read TGCAGTGCCCGGCGGGAGAGTGAAGAGACCCAGTACTTC. Its translation is CSARRESEETQYF.

This clonotype came up a few times. V and J are TRBV10-1 and TRBJ2-2; D possibly corresponds to TRBD2 (6 bases). The CDR3 has 13 amino acids. The V end was cut by 4 bases, the J end by 6 bases, with 9 bases between. The germline CDR1 and CDR2 sequences are WNHNN and SYGVQD (reference sequence). CDR3 bases: TGCGCCAGCAGTGTATCGGGGGCCGGGGAGCTGTTTTTT. Encoded protein: CASSVSGAGELFF.

The rearrangement joins TRBV27 to TRBJ2-4, with 8 positions matching TRBD2. In germline, CDR1 is MNHEY, CDR2 SMNVEV (reference sequence). This CDR3 has 15 residues. Trimming cost V 8 bases and J 6 bases; bases outside gene matches: 12. The CDR3: CASANPGTRVNIQYF. The CDR3 nucleotides read TGTGCCAGCGCAAACCCGGGGACTAGAGTAAACATTCAGTACTTC.

The table lists this clonotype with many counts. The J gene is TRBJ2-3, the V gene TRBV6-5; D is possibly TRBD2 (5 bases). This CDR3 contains 16 residues. The ends were cut back, 2 bases at V and 4 bases at J, with 16 bases in the middle. Per the germline V gene, CDR1 is MNHEY and CDR2 is SVGAGI. CDR3 nucleotide sequence: TGTGCCAGCAGTTACACCGACTCATGGACTTCAGATACGCAGTATTTT. As protein: CASSYTDSWTSDTQYF.

This clonotype was detected ten times or more. The chain joins TRBV20-1 to TRBJ2-5, with 12 bases identical to TRBD1. CDR1 is DFQATT and CDR2 is SNEGSKA in the germline V gene (reference sequence). V shed 6 bases and J 5 bases; nucleotides not matched to a gene: 10. The CDR3 runs 15 residues. The CDR3, as DNA: TGCAGTGCAACGGTCCACGGGACAGGGGGCGAGACCCAGTACTTC. Protein sequence: CSATVHGTGGETQYF.

Only a few counts were recorded for this clonotype. The chain carries TRBV5-6 and TRBJ1-2; TRBD1 is a possible D gene (6 bases). Germline V gene sequence: CDR1 SGHDT, CDR2 YYEEEE. V lost 2 bases and J 3 bases, leaving 14 bases between the germline ends. This CDR3 contains 15 residues. For the CDR3, the DNA is TGTGCCAGCAGCTTATCCCCGGGACAAGACTATGGCTACACCTTC. This translates into CASSLSPGQDYGYTF.

This clonotype was recorded many times. This rearrangement joins TRBV10-3 to TRBJ2-2, with D hard to call. V lost 3 bases, J lost 3 bases, and 8 bases lay in between. CDR1 ENHRY and CDR2 SYGVKD come from the germline V gene. The CDR3 spans 14 residues. Here the CDR3 DNA reads TGTGCCATCAGTGAAATGAGTTACACCGGGGAGCTGTTTTTT. Translated: CAISEMSYTGELFF.

In this sample, this clonotype turned up many times. The rearrangement links TRBV11-2 to TRBJ2-7; 7 bases agree with TRBD2. J lost 1 base, V lost 5 bases, and 11 bases had no gene match. The length of the CDR3 is 16 residues. The germline V gene encodes CDR1 SGHAT and CDR2 FQNNGV. CDR3 residues: CASSNPESGGSYEQYF. CDR3 coding DNA: TGTGCCAGCAGCAACCCCGAGTCGGGAGGATCCTACGAGCAGTACTTC. Full variable domain (remainder filled in from reference TRBV11-2 and TRBJ2-7): EAGVAQSPRYKIIEKRQSVAFWCNPISGHATLYWYQQILGQGPKLLIQFQNNGVVDDSQLPKDRFSAERLKGVDSTLKIQPAKLEDSAVYLCASSNPESGGSYEQYFGPGTRLTVT.

This clonotype was detected ten times or more. CDR3 nucleotide sequence: TGTGCCATCAAGAGTGGGGCGGTGAACACTGAAGCTTTCTTT. Its protein is CAIKSGAVNTEAFF. V is TRBV10-3 and J is TRBJ1-1, with TRBD1 as a possible D gene (5 bases). V lost 7 bases and J lost 0, with 12 bases in between. This CDR3 has 14 residues. From germline, CDR1 is ENHRY and CDR2 SYGVKD.

This clonotype has ten or more counts. This chain links TRBV3-1 with TRBJ2-1, with D unresolved. V was shortened by 4 bases and J by 6 bases, with 10 bases between the two germline ends. The CDR3 loop spans 13 amino acids. Germline V gene sequence: CDR1 LGHDT, CDR2 YNNKEL (reference sequence). The CDR3, as DNA: TGTGCCAGCAGCCCGATAGGGTCCAATGAGCAGTTCTTC. It codes for CASSPIGSNEQFF.

This clonotype was detected many times. The chain combines TRBV2 with TRBJ2-7; 9 nucleotides align to TRBD1. V was clipped by 7 bases and J by 3 bases; unmatched bases: 10. The CDR3 is 15 residues long. CDR1 is SNHLY, CDR2 FYNNEI, per germline. CDR3 DNA: TGTGCCAGCACCGAGGGACAGGGTAGGAACTACGAGCAGTACTTC. It specifies CASTEGQGRNYEQYF.

The CDR3: CASTPSYERGVAQYF. CDR3 nucleotide sequence: TGTGCCAGCACCCCGAGCTATGAGCGGGGGGTTGCGCAGTACTTC. This chain connects TRBV27 to TRBJ2-7; 9 nucleotides line up with TRBD2. The CDR3 runs to 15 residues. CDR1 is MNHEY and CDR2 is SMNVEV in the germline V gene (reference sequence). Trimming at V came to 7 bases and at J to 9 bases, leaving 16 bases not matched to a gene.

This clonotype was counted many times. The chain links TRBV5-6 to TRBJ2-3; 9 nucleotides agree with TRBD2. Germline V gives CDR1 SGHDT, CDR2 YYEEEE. Unmatched junction bases numbered 5, after V lost 1 base and J lost 5 bases. CDR3 length: 15 residues. The CDR3 DNA reads TGTGCCAGCAGCTTGACGGTAGCGGGGGAAGATACGCAGTATTTT. Its translation: CASSLTVAGEDTQYF.

This chain joins TRBV14 and TRBJ2-3, with D possibly TRBD1 on 5 matching bases. The length of the CDR3 is 15 residues. V lost 4 bases, J lost 0 bases, and 11 bases lay in between. The germline CDR1 and CDR2 sequences are SGHDN and FVKESK. CDR3 coding DNA: TGTGCCAGCAGCCGGGGCGGATTAAGCACAGATACGCAGTATTTT. Translation: CASSRGGLSTDTQYF.

This clonotype came up many times. V gene TRBV6-2 or TRBV6-3 combines with J gene TRBJ1-1, with 7 nucleotides matching TRBD1. This CDR3 contains 16 residues. CDR1 is MNHEY, CDR2 SVGEGT, per germline. V was pared by 6 bases and J by 1 base, with 11 bases of the junction left unmatched. The CDR3 sequence is CASSPISTGRNTEAFF. The CDR3 nucleotides are TGTGCCAGCAGCCCGATCTCGACAGGGAGGAACACTGAAGCTTTCTTT.

This clonotype was seen ten or more times. The chain has TRBV5-1 and TRBJ2-7; 14 bases align to TRBD2. The CDR3 sequence is 18 residues long. Germline V CDR1 and CDR2: SGHRS, YFSETQ. Trimming at V came to 1 base and at J to 4 bases, leaving 10 bases not matched to a gene. The CDR3 here is CASSLLGSGTSGRYEQYF. The CDR3 bases are TGCGCCAGCAGCTTGCTTGGGAGTGGGACTAGCGGGAGATACGAGCAGTACTTC.

Note on this clonotype: At one boundary the junction diverges from the germline segment, which might be a read error. The J gene is TRBJ2-3, the V gene TRBV20-1, with 8 bases aligning to TRBD2. The CDR3 spans 17 residues. Germline V CDR1 and CDR2: DFQATT, SNEGSKA (reference sequence). This chain's CDR3 is CSARPGLLAGITDAQYF. The CDR3 coding sequence is TGCAGTGCTAGACCGGGTTTATTAGCGGGAATCACAGATGCGCAGTATTTT.

There are many counts of this clonotype. The genes are TRBV16 and TRBJ1-5; D is unclear. Looked up from germline, CDR1 is KGHSY and CDR2 is FQNENV. This CDR3 is built from 14 residues. V was trimmed by 0 bases and J by 0 bases, leaving 3 bases between them. The CDR3 region is CASSQSYSNQPQHF. DNA for the CDR3: TGTGCCAGCAGCCAATCTTATAGCAATCAGCCCCAGCATTTT.

Note on this clonotype: This sequence may be a read error, since a much larger clone differs from it by one base. The chain uses TRBV11-2 and TRBJ2-7; tentative D call: TRBD1 (6 bases). The V end lost 5 bases, the J end lost 2 bases, and 16 bases lay between the germline ends. This CDR3 spans 15 amino acids. Germline CDR1 SGHAT, CDR2 FQNNGV. The CDR3 nucleotides are TGTGCCAGCAGCATCAGCCAGGGGCTTCCCTACGAGCAGTACTTC. Protein sequence: CASSISQGLPYEQYF.

This clonotype came up a few times. The chain employs TRBV18 and TRBJ2-1; 8 bases line up with TRBD2. Germline assignment: CDR1 KGHSH and CDR2 LQKENI. V was clipped by 1 base and J by 2 bases; unmatched bases: 1. There are 15 residues in the CDR3. This chain's CDR3 is CASSPRAGAYNEQFF. CDR3 DNA sequence: TGTGCCAGCTCACCACGAGCGGGAGCCTACAATGAGCAGTTCTTC.

The rearrangement uses TRBV7-9 and TRBJ1-5, with a weak D call TRBD1 (6 bases). Germline CDR1 reads SEHNR; CDR2 reads FQNEAQ (reference sequence). V was clipped by 0 bases and J by 3 bases, with 9 bases between them. This CDR3 region has 15 residues. The CDR3 DNA reads as TGTGCCAGCAGCTTAGCGGCAGGGGACAATCAGCCCCAGCATTTT. Its translation is CASSLAAGDNQPQHF. The full variable domain, completed using reference TRBV7-9 and TRBJ1-5, is DTGVSQNPRHKITKRGQNVTFRCDPISEHNRLYWYRQTLGQGPEFLTYFQNEAQLEKSRLLSDRFSAERPKGSFSTLEIQRTEQGDSAMYLCASSLAAGDNQPQHFGDGTRLSIL.

This clonotype was recorded at least ten times. The J gene is TRBJ1-1, the V gene TRBV20-1; weak D call: TRBD1 (5 bases). The CDR3 is made up of 12 amino acids. Trimming removed 3 bases from V and 8 bases from J, with 13 bases in between. CDR1 and CDR2 (germline): DFQATT, SNEGSKA (reference sequence). Here the CDR3 reads CSASFLGREAFF. The CDR3 coding sequence is TGCAGTGCTAGCTTCTTGGGACGGGAAGCTTTCTTT.

This clonotype was found a few times. The chain links TRBV11-2 to TRBJ2-3; the D is unclear. Germline V gives CDR1 SGHAT, CDR2 FQNNGV. V was shortened by 2 bases and J by 7 bases, with 10 bases between the two germline ends. The CDR3 has 13 residues. The CDR3 here is CASSLNPDHTQYF. The CDR3 DNA follows: TGTGCCAGCAGCTTAAACCCGGATCATACGCAGTATTTT.

This clonotype was observed at least ten times. The chain has TRBV5-1 and TRBJ2-7; D remains unclear. V gave up 1 base and J gave up 5 bases, with 10 bases separating them. The length of the CDR3 is 13 residues. Germline V gene lookup returns CDR1 SGHRS and CDR2 YFSETQ. CDR3 protein: CASSLWGQDEQYF. CDR3 bases: TGCGCCAGCAGCTTGTGGGGTCAGGACGAGCAGTACTTC.